Listed below are T cell receptor beta chains from one sample, sequenced in a study of early T cells in non-severe SARS-CoV-2 infection. TCRdb processed the 5' RACE reads anew with MiXCR; each CDR3 protein has one entry. The sample lists about 22,000 distinct CDR3 sequences, 4.5% to 5% seen once, with about 7.8% in the top ten. The source material was whole blood. The receptors originated from an adult who was a healthcare worker with PCR-confirmed SARS-CoV-2 infection or an uninfected control (not recorded which). CDR3s include the opening cysteine and the closing phenylalanine or tryptophan. The D gene is left open where the match is weak. Rows give clone size only sometimes, using once, few, many, or a class for an expanded clone.

v_gene,j_gene,abundance,d_gene,CDR3nt,CDR3aa
TRBV9,TRBJ2-7,many,-,TGTGCCAGCAGTGGACAGTTCTCCTACGAGCAGTACTTC,CASSGQFSYEQYF
TRBV30,TRBJ2-7,many,-,TGTGCCTGGAGTGTAGGCACTTCCTACGAGCAGTACTTC,CAWSVGTSYEQYF
TRBV12-3/TRBV12-4,TRBJ2-1,-,-,TGTGCCAGCAGTTTATCGGCGCTCGACCCCTCCTACAATGAGCAGTTCTTC,CASSLSALDPSYNEQFF
TRBV18,TRBJ2-3,many,-,TGTGCCAGCTCACCACCGGTCCCCACAGATACGCAGTATTTT,CASSPPVPTDTQYF
TRBV7-9,TRBJ2-4,many,-,TGTGCCAGCGGCTACCAGGGTTATGCCAAAAACATTCAGTACTTC,CASGYQGYAKNIQYF
TRBV29-1,TRBJ1-5,many,-,TGCAGCGTTGTCGGTAGCAATCAGCCCCAGCATTTT,CSVVGSNQPQHF
TRBV12-3/TRBV12-4,TRBJ1-1,many,-,TGTGCCAGCAGTTCAGCGATAGCGGAAGCTTTCTTT,CASSSAIAEAFF
TRBV4-3,TRBJ2-7,many,-,TGCGCCAGCAGCCGCGGGACGGAGGGGACCTACGAGCAGTACTTC,CASSRGTEGTYEQYF
TRBV28,TRBJ2-7,-,TRBD1,TGTGCCAGCAGTTTATTACTGGGGGAGGCCGAGACAGGGGGCACCCGCTCCTACGAGCAGTACTTC,CASSLLLGEAETGGTRSYEQYF
TRBV29-1,TRBJ1-5,many,-,TGCAGCGTTGTTTCAGGGTTCAATCAGCCCCAGCATTTT,CSVVSGFNQPQHF
TRBV5-1,TRBJ2-1,many,-,TGCGCCAGCAGCTCCCGCGGGGCGGATGAGCAGTTCTTC,CASSSRGADEQFF
TRBV12-3/TRBV12-4,TRBJ2-1,many,TRBD1,TGTGCCAGCAGCCCGGGGACAGGGGGTCGGGATGAGCAGTTCTTC,CASSPGTGGRDEQFF
TRBV29-1,TRBJ2-2,many,-,TGCAGCGTTAGGGCGGGGGCGACCGGGGAGCTGTTTTTT,CSVRAGATGELFF
TRBV7-8,TRBJ2-1,many,TRBD1,TGTGCGGGAGGCAGGGGGCGCGATGAGCAGTTCTTC,CAGGRGRDEQFF
TRBV6-2/TRBV6-3,TRBJ2-4,many,-,TGTGCCAGCAGTTTTGCCCAAGCCAAAAACATTCAGTACTTC,CASSFAQAKNIQYF